This TCR beta chain was documented in a study of T cells after yellow fever vaccination (dated 2019 in TCRdb). Describing the broader study: The SMART-Seq v4 Ultra Low Input RNA kit was used to prepare libraries from fractions with low cell numbers. To follow T-cell clones before and after primary and booster YFV17D yellow fever vaccination, bulk TCR alpha and beta repertoires were sequenced over time. Two healthy male donors, one aged 18 to 30 and one aged 30 to 40 years, made up the cohort. Blood was drawn at multiple timepoints before and after primary and secondary immunization, with bulk PBMC replicates and cell subsets isolated.

In its sample, this clonotype was seen many times. Its antigen is not yet known. No much larger clonotype is one base removed from it; base qualities were not supplied. According to the study, the label for this sample's treatment or condition signals: live attenuated yellow fever vaccine strain. At each blood-draw timepoint, two biological replicates of bulk PBMCs were obtained. PBMCs were isolated from peripheral blood using a standard Ficoll-Paque protocol. RNA was extracted with TriZol from bulk PBMCs, CD4 and CD8 fractions, and dextramer-positive and dextramer-negative fractions. TCR cDNA was synthesized by 5'RACE template switching, which introduced a universal primer site and unique molecular identifiers. Priming for cDNA synthesis came from both the TCR alpha and TCR beta constant segments. Libraries were amplified in two PCR steps, with sample barcodes and sequencing adapters added in the second step. Libraries were sequenced on Illumina HiSeq 2500 (2x100 bp) or NovaSeq (2x150 bp). Regarding the original processing steps: MIGEC handled demultiplexing of reads and collapsing into UMI consensus sequences, while MiXCR performed V(D)J alignment. Using edgeR on replicate PBMC samples, clonotypes were called vaccine-responding if FDR was below 0.01 and the log2 fold change was above 5 up to day 15. Each bulk clonotype received a CD4 or CD8 identity based on whether the sequenced CD4 or CD8 repertoire contained that clonotype at higher abundance. TCRdb passed the public sequencing reads through fastp at Q25 and MiXCR, retaining productive beta sequences. When rows share a CDR3 protein, they turn into one entry using the most common DNA and genes. The V and J calls here are based on TCRdb, not the publication. Across this sample there are a few hundred thousand distinct CDR3 sequences, with around 16% seen only once. The top ten hold approximately 15% of the sample.

The CDR3, cysteine through phenylalanine, is 19 amino acids long. The CDR3 DNA has 57 bases and is translated from base 1. CDR1 and CDR2 were assigned from the germline V gene as SGHVS and FNYEAQ. V is cut back by 2 bases and J by 3 bases, with 11 bases in the junction unmatched. The study at large found these results: A small share of clonotypes was detected in both CD4 and CD8 compartments, with the overlap likely arising from convergent recombination. Computational filtering was needed because FACS-sorted repertoires could contain abundant contaminating clonotypes from the bulk population. The study included only two donors, which limits how far the findings can be generalized. After the booster, most clones that had expanded after primary vaccination were detected again (around 96% of CD4 and around 88% of CD8), suggesting broad maintenance of memory. The secondary T-cell response was found to be weaker but faster than the primary response, with a peak reached on day 5 rather than on day 15.

The sample here was PBMCs, taken about 5 days after the first yellow fever vaccination. This chain is built from TRBV7-6 and TRBJ2-2; the junction holds 11 bases that match TRBD2. This TCR was sampled from a man in his late teens or twenties who received the YFV17D yellow fever vaccine. The CDR3 corresponds to CASSLIPSGTSGYTGELFF. In nucleotide form, the sequence is TGTGCCAGCAGCTTAATTCCTTCCGGGACTAGCGGCTACACCGGGGAGCTGTTTTTT.